These T cell receptor beta chains were read from a single sample in a study of T cells in Graves' hyperthyroidism and ophthalmopathy. TCRdb analysed the multiplex PCR reads with MiXCR anew, one entry per CDR3 protein. Of hundreds of thousands of distinct CDR3 sequences listed, 13% to 15% are singletons. The source material was blood. These receptors all come from a woman between 45 and 60 years old with Graves' ophthalmopathy. Both conserved end residues are part of each CDR3. The D gene is left open where the match is weak. Clone size is stated in some rows and not others, as once, few, many or a class when expanded.

J gene: TRBJ2-3
clone size: many
D gene: NA
V gene: TRBV7-9
CDR3 length: 14
CDR3 DNA: TGTGCCAGCAGCATACCCAGGGGTCCAGATACGCAGTATTTT
CDR3 protein: CASSIPRGPDTQYF

J gene: TRBJ1-2
clone size: NA
D gene: NA
V gene: TRBV29-1
CDR3 length: 12
CDR3 DNA: TGCAGCGTTCCCACAGTCTCCTATGGCTACACCTTC
CDR3 protein: CSVPTVSYGYTF

J gene: TRBJ1-2
clone size: few
D gene: NA
V gene: TRBV6-1
CDR3 length: 18
CDR3 DNA: TGTGCCAGCAGTTATCCGACTCGGCAGGCACACTCTAACTATGGCTACACCTTC
CDR3 protein: CASSYPTRQAHSNYGYTF

J gene: TRBJ2-5
clone size: many
D gene: NA
V gene: TRBV12-3/TRBV12-4
CDR3 length: 14
CDR3 DNA: TGTGCCAGCAGTTTAGCCGACTATCAAGAGACCCAGTACTTC
CDR3 protein: CASSLADYQETQYF

J gene: TRBJ1-6
clone size: few
D gene: NA
V gene: TRBV14
CDR3 length: 16
CDR3 DNA: TGTGCCAGCAGCCAAGTATGGGGTCGGATCAACTCACCCCTCCACTTT
CDR3 protein: CASSQVWGRINSPLHF

J gene: TRBJ2-1
clone size: NA
D gene: NA
V gene: TRBV29-1
CDR3 length: 14
CDR3 DNA: TGCAGCGTTTATTCTATACATCTCGACAATGAGCAGTTCTTC
CDR3 protein: CSVYSIHLDNEQFF

J gene: TRBJ1-5
clone size: NA
D gene: NA
V gene: TRBV2
CDR3 length: 13
CDR3 DNA: TGTGCCAGCAGCCGGGAATCTCGTCAGCCCCAGCATTTT
CDR3 protein: CASSRESRQPQHF

J gene: TRBJ2-3
clone size: NA
D gene: TRBD2
V gene: TRBV7-9
CDR3 length: 15
CDR3 DNA: TGTGCCAGCAGCTTTAGCGGGAGGGCCGGTGATACGCAGTATTTT
CDR3 protein: CASSFSGRAGDTQYF

J gene: TRBJ2-7
clone size: many
D gene: NA
V gene: TRBV5-6
CDR3 length: 15
CDR3 DNA: TGTGCCAGCAGCTTGTACGCAGGGGATATATACGAGCAGTACTTC
CDR3 protein: CASSLYAGDIYEQYF

J gene: TRBJ2-1
clone size: many
D gene: TRBD2
V gene: TRBV30
CDR3 length: 15
CDR3 DNA: TGTGCCTGGAGTTCAAGGACTAGCGTAAACAATGAGCAGTTCTTC
CDR3 protein: CAWSSRTSVNNEQFF

J gene: TRBJ2-5
clone size: NA
D gene: TRBD1
V gene: TRBV14
CDR3 length: 15
CDR3 DNA: TGTGCCAGCAGCCAAAGGACAGGGTTGAAAGAGACCCAGTACTTC
CDR3 protein: CASSQRTGLKETQYF

J gene: TRBJ2-7
clone size: many
D gene: NA
V gene: TRBV5-1
CDR3 length: 16
CDR3 DNA: TGCGCCAGCAACGCCGGGACACCCAAGAGCTCCTACGAGCAGTACTTC
CDR3 protein: CASNAGTPKSSYEQYF

J gene: TRBJ2-2
clone size: NA
D gene: NA
V gene: TRBV5-4
CDR3 length: 15
CDR3 DNA: TGTGCCAGCAGCTCAGGGAAAGGCATCACCGGGGAGCTGTTTTTT
CDR3 protein: CASSSGKGITGELFF

J gene: TRBJ1-2
clone size: many
D gene: TRBD1
V gene: TRBV20-1
CDR3 length: 13
CDR3 DNA: TGCAGTGCTCGACAGGGAGCTAACTATGGCTACACCTTC
CDR3 protein: CSARQGANYGYTF

J gene: TRBJ2-7
clone size: many
D gene: TRBD2
V gene: TRBV29-1
CDR3 length: 13
CDR3 DNA: TGCAGCGCCGGGGGACTAGCTGACTACGAGCAGTACTTC
CDR3 protein: CSAGGLADYEQYF

J gene: TRBJ2-1
clone size: NA
D gene: NA
V gene: TRBV11-2
CDR3 length: 14
CDR3 DNA: TGTGCCAGCAGCTTGGGGTGGGGGGCCCCGCAGCAGTTCTTC
CDR3 protein: CASSLGWGAPQQFF

J gene: TRBJ2-5
clone size: many
D gene: NA
V gene: TRBV7-2
CDR3 length: 16
CDR3 DNA: TGTGCCAGCAGCTCCTCCCTAGCTGCCAGTTTGAAGACCCAGTACTTC
CDR3 protein: CASSSSLAASLKTQYF

J gene: TRBJ2-7
clone size: few
D gene: NA
V gene: TRBV3-1
CDR3 length: 15
CDR3 DNA: TGTGCCAGCAGCCAAGCTGTCCAAACCAGTGGCGAGCAGTACTTC
CDR3 protein: CASSQAVQTSGEQYF

J gene: TRBJ1-4
clone size: many
D gene: TRBD1
V gene: TRBV6-1
CDR3 length: 16
CDR3 DNA: TGTGCCAGCAGTGAAGAACTGGCAGGGGGCTATGAAAAACTGTTTTTT
CDR3 protein: CASSEELAGGYEKLFF

J gene: TRBJ2-1
clone size: many
D gene: NA
V gene: TRBV28
CDR3 length: 17
CDR3 DNA: TGTGCCAGCAGTTTATATGCCCAGGGGTTGGGTTCATCTGAGCAGTTCTTC
CDR3 protein: CASSLYAQGLGSSEQFF

J gene: TRBJ2-1
clone size: many
D gene: TRBD2
V gene: TRBV13
CDR3 length: 16
CDR3 DNA: TGTGCCAGCAGCTTACGGCTAGCGGGATTTTACAATGAGCAGTTCTTC
CDR3 protein: CASSLRLAGFYNEQFF

J gene: TRBJ1-1
clone size: many
D gene: TRBD1
V gene: TRBV2
CDR3 length: 14
CDR3 DNA: TGTGCCAGCATGACAGGGCATATGAACACTGAAGCTTTCTTT
CDR3 protein: CASMTGHMNTEAFF

J gene: TRBJ2-1
clone size: few
D gene: NA
V gene: TRBV9
CDR3 length: 16
CDR3 DNA: TGTGCCAGCAGCGTATCCACGAGGGGCTCCTACAATGAGCAGTTCTTC
CDR3 protein: CASSVSTRGSYNEQFF

J gene: TRBJ2-7
clone size: many
D gene: TRBD2
V gene: TRBV28
CDR3 length: 15
CDR3 DNA: TGTGCCAGCAGTCCGGGGGGTAGGAGCTCCTACGAGCAGTACTTC
CDR3 protein: CASSPGGRSSYEQYF

J gene: TRBJ2-1
clone size: few
D gene: NA
V gene: TRBV5-1
CDR3 length: 13
CDR3 DNA: TGCGCCAGCAAAACAGCTCTATACAATGAGCAGTTCTTC
CDR3 protein: CASKTALYNEQFF

J gene: TRBJ2-3
clone size: many
D gene: NA
V gene: TRBV5-1
CDR3 length: 18
CDR3 DNA: TGCGCCAGCAGCTTCGGGGGAAACACGGGAAAGAGCACAGATACGCAGTATTTT
CDR3 protein: CASSFGGNTGKSTDTQYF

J gene: TRBJ2-1
clone size: NA
D gene: TRBD2
V gene: TRBV30
CDR3 length: 18
CDR3 DNA: TGTGCCTGGACGAAGCGGACTAGCGGGAGGGAGACCTACAATGAGCAGTTCTTC
CDR3 protein: CAWTKRTSGRETYNEQFF

J gene: TRBJ1-5
clone size: few
D gene: NA
V gene: TRBV7-9
CDR3 length: 17
CDR3 DNA: TGTGCCAGCAGCTTAGGTTTTGGCGGGGAGGGGGGTCAGCCCCAGCATTTT
CDR3 protein: CASSLGFGGEGGQPQHF

J gene: TRBJ1-4
clone size: few
D gene: TRBD1
V gene: TRBV7-2
CDR3 length: 15
CDR3 DNA: TGTGCCAGCAGCTCACAGGGCAGGGGGCTGGAAAAACTGTTTTTT
CDR3 protein: CASSSQGRGLEKLFF

J gene: TRBJ1-2
clone size: once
D gene: TRBD1
V gene: TRBV6-1
CDR3 length: 14
CDR3 DNA: TGTGCCAGCAGTGGAGGGGGACAGTACTATGGCTACACCTTC
CDR3 protein: CASSGGGQYYGYTF

J gene: TRBJ2-2
clone size: NA
D gene: TRBD2
V gene: TRBV20-1
CDR3 length: 16
CDR3 DNA: TGCAGTGCTAGAGATCGACTAGCGGGAACCACCGGGGAGCTGTTTTTT
CDR3 protein: CSARDRLAGTTGELFF

J gene: TRBJ2-1
clone size: many
D gene: NA
V gene: TRBV2
CDR3 length: 13
CDR3 DNA: TGTGCCAGCAGTGAGAGGGGAAACAATGAGCAGTTCTTC
CDR3 protein: CASSERGNNEQFF

J gene: TRBJ2-1
clone size: many
D gene: NA
V gene: TRBV20-1
CDR3 length: 18
CDR3 DNA: TGCAGTGCTAGAGCGGGTTTGAAGCGGCAACCACTCCGGGTTGAGCAGTTCTTC
CDR3 protein: CSARAGLKRQPLRVEQFF

J gene: TRBJ2-7
clone size: NA
D gene: NA
V gene: TRBV15
CDR3 length: 16
CDR3 DNA: TGTGCCACCAGCAGCCCCTGGAACGACAGTCCCCACGAGCAGTACTTC
CDR3 protein: CATSSPWNDSPHEQYF

J gene: TRBJ2-2
clone size: many
D gene: TRBD2
V gene: TRBV11-2
CDR3 length: 16
CDR3 DNA: TGTGCCAGCAGCTCGATAGCGGGAGAGAACACCGGGGAGCTGTTTTTT
CDR3 protein: CASSSIAGENTGELFF

J gene: TRBJ2-3
clone size: few
D gene: NA
V gene: TRBV7-6
CDR3 length: 14
CDR3 DNA: TGTGCCAGCAGCTTAGAACCGGGCACAGATACGCAGTATTTT
CDR3 protein: CASSLEPGTDTQYF

J gene: TRBJ1-2
clone size: many
D gene: TRBD1
V gene: TRBV15
CDR3 length: 15
CDR3 DNA: TGTGCCACCAGCAGAATTATTTCAGGGGGATATGGCTACACCTTC
CDR3 protein: CATSRIISGGYGYTF

J gene: TRBJ2-7
clone size: many
D gene: TRBD1
V gene: TRBV7-9
CDR3 length: 15
CDR3 DNA: TGTGCCAGCAGCATCTGGACAGGCTTAGCCTACGAGCAGTACTTC
CDR3 protein: CASSIWTGLAYEQYF

J gene: TRBJ2-1
clone size: many
D gene: TRBD2
V gene: TRBV3-1
CDR3 length: 15
CDR3 DNA: TGTGCCAGCAGGCTGACTAGCGGGAGGGCCGATGAGCAGTTCTTC
CDR3 protein: CASRLTSGRADEQFF

J gene: TRBJ2-1
clone size: many
D gene: NA
V gene: TRBV7-2
CDR3 length: 18
CDR3 DNA: TGTGCCAGCAGCTCACGATTGGGACCCCTGAGCTCCTACAATGAGCAGTTCTTC
CDR3 protein: CASSSRLGPLSSYNEQFF

J gene: TRBJ2-1
clone size: many
D gene: NA
V gene: TRBV7-9
CDR3 length: 15
CDR3 DNA: TGTGCCAGCAGCCCGCTTGATGGCGAGCGGAATGAGCAGTTCTTC
CDR3 protein: CASSPLDGERNEQFF

J gene: TRBJ2-5
clone size: many
D gene: TRBD1
V gene: TRBV10-3
CDR3 length: 13
CDR3 DNA: TGTGCCATCAGGGGACAGGGCCAAGAGACCCAGTACTTC
CDR3 protein: CAIRGQGQETQYF

J gene: TRBJ2-7
clone size: many
D gene: TRBD1
V gene: TRBV27
CDR3 length: 16
CDR3 DNA: TGTGCCAGCAGTTCCCAACGGGAGGACAGGGGGCACGAGCAGTACTTC
CDR3 protein: CASSSQREDRGHEQYF

J gene: TRBJ2-1
clone size: many
D gene: NA
V gene: TRBV12-3/TRBV12-4
CDR3 length: 13
CDR3 DNA: TGTGCCAGCTACCCTAGAGTGGGTCGAGAGCAGTTCTTC
CDR3 protein: CASYPRVGREQFF

J gene: TRBJ1-6
clone size: many
D gene: NA
V gene: TRBV20-1
CDR3 length: 14
CDR3 DNA: TGCAGTGCCCAGTGGGGGGCAGATAATTCACCCCTCCACTTT
CDR3 protein: CSAQWGADNSPLHF

J gene: TRBJ2-1
clone size: NA
D gene: TRBD1
V gene: TRBV5-1
CDR3 length: 16
CDR3 DNA: TGCGCCAGCAGCCTCCAGGGACAGGGAACCTACAATGAGCAGTTCTTC
CDR3 protein: CASSLQGQGTYNEQFF

J gene: TRBJ2-1
clone size: few
D gene: NA
V gene: TRBV18
CDR3 length: 13
CDR3 DNA: TGTGCCAGCTCAGACGTAATTAGAGATGATCAGTTCTTC
CDR3 protein: CASSDVIRDDQFF

J gene: TRBJ1-5
clone size: many
D gene: TRBD1
V gene: TRBV6-1
CDR3 length: 13
CDR3 DNA: TGTGCCAGCAGTGACAGGGGGCATCAGCCCCAGCATTTT
CDR3 protein: CASSDRGHQPQHF

J gene: TRBJ1-2
clone size: NA
D gene: NA
V gene: TRBV28
CDR3 length: 14
CDR3 DNA: TGTGCCAGCAGGATCCCCGCAGGGATCTATGGCTACACCTTC
CDR3 protein: CASRIPAGIYGYTF

J gene: TRBJ2-1
clone size: few
D gene: TRBD1
V gene: TRBV19
CDR3 length: 15
CDR3 DNA: TGTGCCAGTAGTATAGAGTGGGACAGATACAATGAGCAGTTCTTC
CDR3 protein: CASSIEWDRYNEQFF

J gene: TRBJ1-1
clone size: many
D gene: NA
V gene: TRBV2
CDR3 length: 13
CDR3 DNA: TGTGCCAGCAGTGAAGAGGTGAACACTGAAGCTTTCTTT
CDR3 protein: CASSEEVNTEAFF

J gene: TRBJ2-5
clone size: many
D gene: NA
V gene: TRBV7-2
CDR3 length: 15
CDR3 DNA: TGTGCCAGCAGCCCTACGGGGCTCTCAGCAGAGACCCAGTACTTC
CDR3 protein: CASSPTGLSAETQYF

J gene: TRBJ2-1
clone size: few
D gene: NA
V gene: TRBV5-1
CDR3 length: 15
CDR3 DNA: TGCGCCAGCAGCCAGGGGGGGACTAGCTACAATGAGCAGTTCTTC
CDR3 protein: CASSQGGTSYNEQFF

J gene: TRBJ2-1
clone size: NA
D gene: NA
V gene: TRBV7-7
CDR3 length: 13
CDR3 DNA: TGTGCTAGCAGCTTAGAACAGTACAATGAGCAGTTCTTC
CDR3 protein: CASSLEQYNEQFF

J gene: TRBJ2-7
clone size: many
D gene: NA
V gene: TRBV9
CDR3 length: 15
CDR3 DNA: TGTGCCAGCAGCGTGGACGGCGCCCCAACGGAAGAGCAGTACTTC
CDR3 protein: CASSVDGAPTEEQYF

J gene: TRBJ2-1
clone size: NA
D gene: NA
V gene: TRBV29-1
CDR3 length: 13
CDR3 DNA: TGCAGCGTTGAAGGTATTCACTTCAATGAGCAGTTCTTC
CDR3 protein: CSVEGIHFNEQFF

J gene: TRBJ2-7
clone size: few
D gene: NA
V gene: TRBV15
CDR3 length: 12
CDR3 DNA: TGTGCCACCAGCAGACTCTACTACGAGCAGTACTTC
CDR3 protein: CATSRLYYEQYF

J gene: TRBJ2-3
clone size: NA
D gene: NA
V gene: TRBV4-1
CDR3 length: 20
CDR3 DNA: TGCGCCAGCAGCCAAGAGAGAACAGGGACCAGAACCTCTAGCACAGATACGCAGTATTTT
CDR3 protein: CASSQERTGTRTSSTDTQYF

J gene: TRBJ2-2
clone size: NA
D gene: TRBD2
V gene: TRBV6-1
CDR3 length: 17
CDR3 DNA: TGTGCCAGCACCGACGGGGCGGGAGGTCAGAACACCGGGGAGCTGTTTTTT
CDR3 protein: CASTDGAGGQNTGELFF